This is a list of T cell receptor beta chains from one sample in a study of beta chain features in type 1 diabetes. The table came from immunoSEQ multiplex PCR; TCRdb's copy has only in-frame clones and leaves some out. The table has 150,000 to 200,000 clones, roughly 8% seen once. Sample: central memory CD4+ T cells from blood. The receptors were sampled from a woman younger than 35 with type 1 diabetes. The CDR3 runs from the conserved cysteine through the conserved F or W. D genes are given only for firm matches. Clone sizes are given selectively: once, few, many, or a class where the clone is expanded.

abundance	j_gene	d_gene	v_gene	CDR3aa	CDR3nt
-	TRBJ1-5	-	TRBV28	CASDTYSNQPQHF	TGTGCCAGCGATACATATAGCAATCAGCCCCAGCATTTT
few	TRBJ1-1	-	TRBV30	CAWSVGVGMVNTEAFF	TGTGCCTGGAGTGTAGGGGTGGGGATGGTGAACACTGAAGCTTTCTTT
few	TRBJ2-1	TRBD2	TRBV5-1	CASSGLADNEQFF	TGCGCCAGTAGTGGACTAGCCGACAATGAGCAGTTCTTC
-	TRBJ2-7	TRBD2	TRBV5-1	CASSLGTSGDEQYF	TGCGCCAGCAGCTTGGGGACTAGCGGGGACGAGCAGTACTTC
few	TRBJ2-3	TRBD1	TRBV5-1	CASSKGQGASTDTQYF	TGCGCCAGCAGCAAGGGACAGGGCGCTAGCACAGATACGCAGTATTTT
few	TRBJ1-2	TRBD1	TRBV6-1	CASSLPGQGYHGYTF	TGTGCCAGCAGTTTACCGGGACAGGGGTACCATGGCTACACCTTC
few	TRBJ2-1	TRBD1	TRBV11-3	CASSLDQGGSAANNEQFF	TGTGCCAGCAGCTTAGATCAAGGGGGCTCCGCCGCCAACAATGAGCAGTTCTTC
-	TRBJ1-4	TRBD1	TRBV7-9	CASTDRATNEKLFF	TGTGCCAGCACGGACAGGGCAACTAATGAAAAACTGTTTTTT
few	TRBJ2-7	-	TRBV10-2	CASRALRGRTSYEQYF	TGCGCCAGCAGGGCTCTACGGGGAAGGACCTCCTACGAGCAGTACTTC
few	TRBJ2-7	TRBD2	TRBV6-5	CASSRFSGTYEQYF	TGTGCCAGCAGTCGATTTAGCGGGACGTACGAGCAGTACTTC
few	TRBJ1-2	-	TRBV4-3	CASSQEGRTTGYTF	TGCGCCAGCAGCCAAGAGGGCAGAACGACCGGTTACACCTTC
many	TRBJ2-7	-	TRBV28	CASSLGTFYEQYF	TGTGCCAGCAGTTTGGGCACCTTCTACGAGCAGTACTTC
few	TRBJ2-1	-	TRBV4-3	CASSPDSTYNEQFF	TGCGCCAGCAGCCCAGACAGTACCTACAATGAGCAGTTCTTC
-	TRBJ2-7	-	TRBV18	CASSGTQIPYEQYF	TGTGCCAGCTCTGGAACACAGATCCCCTACGAGCAGTACTTC
many	TRBJ1-3	-	TRBV6-5	CASSPKTSGNTIYF	TGTGCCAGCAGCCCCAAGACAAGTGGAAACACCATATATTTT
-	TRBJ1-4	-	TRBV16	CASSPGGTTEKLFF	TGTGCCAGCAGCCCAGGAGGGACGACAGAAAAACTGTTTTTT
-	TRBJ1-1	-	TRBV20-1	CSARDDTEAFF	TGCAGTGCTAGAGACGACACTGAAGCTTTCTTT
-	TRBJ2-7	TRBD2	TRBV7-8	CASSLAGSGPSYEQYF	TGTGCCAGCAGCTTAGCGGGTAGCGGGCCCTCCTACGAGCAGTACTTC
-	TRBJ2-3	-	TRBV25-1	CASSERGRATDTQYF	TGTGCCAGCAGTGAAAGAGGGCGCGCCACAGATACGCAGTATTTT
few	TRBJ1-6	-	TRBV4-3	CASSQDMPNSPLHF	TGCGCCAGCAGCCAGGACATGCCGAATTCACCCCTCCACTTT
-	TRBJ2-6	-	TRBV4-3	CASSHQDSGANVLTF	TGCGCCAGCAGCCATCAGGACTCTGGGGCCAACGTCCTGACTTTC
-	TRBJ2-7	-	TRBV4-2	CASSQVDYEQYF	TGTGCCAGCAGCCAAGTAGACTACGAGCAGTACTTC
few	TRBJ2-7	-	TRBV14	CASSQALGQLYEQYF	TGTGCCAGCAGCCAAGCCCTTGGGCAGTTATACGAGCAGTACTTC
-	TRBJ1-6	-	TRBV2	CATHKEVGDGSPLHF	TGTGCCACCCACAAGGAGGTTGGCGATGGATCACCCCTCCACTTT
few	TRBJ2-3	-	TRBV7-2	CASSPMIGTDTQYF	TGTGCCAGCAGCCCTATGATCGGGACAGATACGCAGTATTTT
-	TRBJ1-2	-	TRBV11-2	CASSAKTPVLDGYTF	TGTGCCAGCAGCGCCAAGACTCCGGTGCTCGATGGCTACACCTTC
few	TRBJ1-5	-	TRBV19	CASRFRGWDQPQHF	TGTGCCAGTAGGTTTAGGGGATGGGATCAGCCCCAGCATTTT
few	TRBJ2-1	TRBD2	TRBV25-1	CASSGNSGGAWDEQFF	TGTGCCAGCAGTGGAAATAGCGGGGGGGCTTGGGATGAGCAGTTCTTC
-	TRBJ1-5	-	TRBV29-1	CSVLQGQGQPQHF	TGCAGCGTCCTACAGGGTCAGGGTCAGCCCCAGCATTTT
few	TRBJ2-7	-	TRBV6-6	CASSYQASEQYF	TGTGCCAGCAGTTACCAGGCTTCGGAGCAGTACTTC
-	TRBJ1-5	TRBD1	TRBV19	CATRGAGDQPQHF	TGTGCCACCAGGGGGGCCGGCGATCAGCCCCAGCATTTT
few	TRBJ2-7	TRBD1	TRBV9	CASSASGTAITYEQYF	TGTGCCAGCAGCGCCTCTGGGACAGCAATCACCTACGAGCAGTACTTC
-	TRBJ1-2	-	TRBV10-2	CASSEREAWGYTF	TGCGCCAGCAGTGAGCGGGAAGCTTGGGGCTACACCTTC
-	TRBJ1-5	TRBD1	TRBV18	CASSIQGARSNQPQHF	TGTGCCAGCTCAATACAGGGGGCGAGATCCAATCAGCCCCAGCATTTT
-	TRBJ2-7	TRBD1	TRBV5-1	CASSLWGTVPPDEQYF	TGCGCCAGCAGCTTATGGGGGACAGTACCCCCGGACGAGCAGTACTTC
-	TRBJ2-5	TRBD2	TRBV5-4	CASSGTSQETQYF	TGTGCCAGCAGCGGGACTAGTCAAGAGACCCAGTACTTC
many	TRBJ1-5	-	TRBV2	CASTLVGVLQPQHF	TGTGCCAGCACCCTAGTGGGTGTTCTACAGCCCCAGCATTTT
few	TRBJ1-2	TRBD1	TRBV5-1	CASSFRLGQTYGYTF	TGCGCCAGCAGCTTCCGGTTGGGACAGACCTATGGCTACACCTTC
few	TRBJ2-6	TRBD2	TRBV7-8	CASSFSWSGNSGANVLTF	TGTGCCAGCAGCTTCTCGTGGAGCGGGAACTCTGGGGCCAACGTCCTGACTTTC
few	TRBJ2-1	TRBD2	TRBV7-9	CASSSWTSGRRNEQFF	TGTGCCAGCAGCTCTTGGACTAGCGGGAGACGGAATGAGCAGTTCTTC